These 10 T cell receptor beta chains were sequenced from one sample in a study of PD-1 blockade in mismatch repair-deficient tumors. The table came from immunoSEQ multiplex PCR; TCRdb's copy has only in-frame clones and leaves some out. Altogether just under 65,000 clones are present, more than 70% being singletons, with the ten largest covering more than 11%. The material was peripheral blood, obtained 52 weeks after starting pembrolizumab. The receptor source for this set is an adult with mismatch repair-deficient cancer.

The chain employs TRBV6-6 and TRBJ2-7; 10 nucleotides match TRBD1. Trimming cost V 2 bases and J 5 bases; bases outside gene matches: 9. This CDR3 has 16 amino acids. CDR1 and CDR2 from the germline V gene are MNHNY and SVGAGI (reference sequence). CDR3 sequence reads: CASSYGMGDRGDEQYF. DNA for the CDR3: TGTGCCAGCAGTTACGGAATGGGGGACAGGGGCGACGAGCAGTACTTC.

The chain has TRBV4-1 and TRBJ2-5; D is undetermined. V lost 8 bases to trimming and J lost 4 bases, with 14 bases between them. There are 13 residues in the CDR3. The V gene's germline CDR1 is MGHRA and CDR2 YSYEKL. CDR3 nucleotides: TGCGCCAGCGCGGACCTCCAAGGAGAGACCCAGTACTTC. Amino acid sequence: CASADLQGETQYF.

The rearrangement links TRBV4-3 to TRBJ2-7; the D gene is possibly TRBD1 (6 bases). V gave up 6 bases and J gave up 1 base, with 13 bases separating them. This CDR3 comprises 14 residues. Per germline, CDR1 LGHNA and CDR2 YSLEER. DNA for the CDR3: TGCGCCAGCAGGCAACAGGGATCGTCCTACGAGCAGTACTTC. As protein: CASRQQGSSYEQYF.

The V call is TRBV4-3, the J call TRBJ1-2, with 8 positions matching TRBD1. The junction had 10 bases not matched to a gene; V was cut back by 0 bases and J by 4 bases. The CDR3 is 17 residues long. Germline loops: CDR1 LGHNA, CDR2 YSLEER. The CDR3 DNA reads TGCGCCAGCAGCCAAGATCCGGGGACAGGTGGTCCCTATGGCTACACCTTC. Encoded protein: CASSQDPGTGGPYGYTF.

V and J are TRBV30 and TRBJ2-1; 7 bases align to TRBD2. CDR3 length: 14 residues. V lost 2 bases to trimming and J lost 8 bases; unmatched junction nucleotides: 9. Germline V gene sequence: CDR1 GTSNPN, CDR2 SVGIG (reference sequence). CDR3 in DNA: TGTGCCTGGAGTACTAGCGTAATTCAAGATGAGCAGTTCTTC. This sequence encodes CAWSTSVIQDEQFF.

The rearrangement uses TRBV6-5 and TRBJ2-1; no definite D call. V gave up 0 bases and J gave up 6 bases, with 6 bases separating them. The length of the CDR3 is 13 residues. Germline V CDR1 and CDR2: MNHEY, SVGAGI. The CDR3 DNA follows: TGTGCCAGCAGTTACTCCTCGGGCAATGAGCAGTTCTTC. Amino acid sequence: CASSYSSGNEQFF.

The CDR3 bases are TGTGCCAGCAGCTTGGTTCATTCCTACGAGCAGTACTTC. Translating gives CASSLVHSYEQYF. This chain joins TRBV5-4 and TRBJ2-7, with D uncertain. Trimming took off 0 bases at V and 1 base at J, with 5 bases between the two ends. CDR3 length equals 13 residues. In germline, CDR1 is SGHNT, CDR2 YYREEE (reference sequence).

This chain joins TRBV4-3 and TRBJ2-1, with D maybe TRBD1 (5 bases). This CDR3 is built from 17 residues. Germline CDR1 reads LGHNA; CDR2 reads YSLEER. V lost 0 bases and J lost 4, with 16 bases in between. CDR3 loop: CASSQDFRDWPYNEQFF. In nucleotides, the CDR3 is TGCGCCAGCAGCCAAGATTTCAGGGATTGGCCTTACAATGAGCAGTTCTTC.

The chain carries TRBV6-5 and TRBJ1-2, with D possibly TRBD1 on 6 matching bases. The V gene's germline CDR1 is MNHEY and CDR2 SVGAGI. Trimming took 6 bases from V and 8 from J, leaving 16 bases between them. CDR3 size: 13 residues. DNA of the CDR3: TGTGCCAGCAGCAAACAGGGACGGGAAGGCTACACCTTC. It encodes CASSKQGREGYTF.

The rearrangement links TRBV18 to TRBJ2-2, with D possibly called TRBD1 or TRBD2 (5 bases each). The CDR3 length is 16 residues. CDR1 is KGHSH, CDR2 LQKENI, per germline. V was clipped by 2 bases and J by 4 bases, with 14 bases between them. The CDR3 sequence is CASSPAPGTPTGELFF. CDR3 sequence (DNA): TGTGCCAGCTCACCAGCTCCGGGGACCCCCACCGGGGAGCTGTTTTTT.